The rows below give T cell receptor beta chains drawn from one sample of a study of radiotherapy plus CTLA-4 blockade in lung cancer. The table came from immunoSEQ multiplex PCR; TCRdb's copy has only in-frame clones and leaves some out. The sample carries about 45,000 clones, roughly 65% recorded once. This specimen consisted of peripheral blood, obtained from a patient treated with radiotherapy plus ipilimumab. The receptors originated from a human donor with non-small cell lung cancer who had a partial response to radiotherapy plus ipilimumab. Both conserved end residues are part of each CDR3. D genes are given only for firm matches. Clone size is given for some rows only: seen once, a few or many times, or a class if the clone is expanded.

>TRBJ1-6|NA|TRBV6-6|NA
CASRTQVSLGSPLHF
TGTGCCAGCAGGACACAGGTTTCTTTGGGTTCACCCCTCCACTTT
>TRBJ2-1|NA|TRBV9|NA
CASSVGSGTYNEQFF
TGTGCCAGCAGCGTAGGTAGCGGCACCTACAATGAGCAGTTCTTC
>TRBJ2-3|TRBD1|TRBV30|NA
CAWGGPDRGTDTQYF
TGTGCCTGGGGGGGCCCGGACAGGGGAACAGATACGCAGTATTTT
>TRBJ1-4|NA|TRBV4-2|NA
CASRGATNEKLFF
TGTGCCAGCCGGGGGGCAACTAATGAAAAACTGTTTTTT
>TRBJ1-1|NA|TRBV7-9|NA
CASSLAFFPSNTEAFF
TGTGCCAGCAGCTTAGCCTTCTTTCCCTCGAACACTGAAGCTTTCTTT
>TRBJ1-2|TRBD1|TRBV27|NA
CASSQGASYGYTF
TGTGCCAGCAGTCAGGGGGCAAGTTATGGCTACACCTTC
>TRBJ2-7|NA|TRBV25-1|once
CASSGNSPYEQYF
TGTGCCAGCAGCGGGAACAGTCCGTACGAGCAGTACTTC
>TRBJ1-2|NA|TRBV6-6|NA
CASSWTLPPYGYTF
TGTGCCAGCAGTTGGACTCTACCCCCCTATGGCTACACCTTC
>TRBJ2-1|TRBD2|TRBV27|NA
CASSLGGSAYNEQFF
TGTGCCAGCAGTTTAGGCGGGAGCGCCTACAATGAGCAGTTCTTC
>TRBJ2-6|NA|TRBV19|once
CASSLTGFVGVGANVLTF
TGTGCCAGTAGCCTCACCGGGTTCGTCGGGGTTGGGGCCAACGTCCTGACTTTC
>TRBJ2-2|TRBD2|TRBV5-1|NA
CASSFTLAGGSTGELFF
TGCGCCAGCAGCTTTACCCTAGCGGGAGGAAGCACCGGGGAGCTGTTTTTT
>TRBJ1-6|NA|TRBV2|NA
CASRQTLGGYNSPLHF
TGTGCCAGCAGACAGACACTGGGGGGGTATAATTCACCCCTCCACTTT
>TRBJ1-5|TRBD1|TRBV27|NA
CASKGQGVHDNQPQHF
TGTGCCAGCAAGGGACAGGGAGTTCATGACAATCAGCCCCAGCATTTT
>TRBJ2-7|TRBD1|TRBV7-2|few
CASSPMTGSVDEQYF
TGTGCCAGCAGCCCTATGACAGGGTCAGTCGACGAGCAGTACTTC
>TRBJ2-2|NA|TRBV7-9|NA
CASSLTVPGELFF
TGTGCCAGCAGCTTGACAGTCCCCGGGGAGCTGTTTTTT
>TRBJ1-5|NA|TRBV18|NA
CASSPAGGNQPQHF
TGTGCCAGCTCACCGGCGGGGGGCAATCAGCCCCAGCATTTT
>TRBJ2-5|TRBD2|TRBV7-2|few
CASSPPPGTSGDQETQYF
TGTGCCAGCAGCCCACCTCCCGGGACTAGCGGGGATCAAGAGACCCAGTACTTC
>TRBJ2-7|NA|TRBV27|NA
CASTLATCGDLGEQYF
TGTGCCAGCACACTGGCGACTTGCGGGGACCTTGGCGAGCAGTACTTC
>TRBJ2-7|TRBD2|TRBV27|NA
CASSSWTSGSYEQYF
TGTGCCAGCAGTTCGTGGACTAGCGGGAGCTACGAGCAGTACTTC
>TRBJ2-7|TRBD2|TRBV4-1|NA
CASSQEMSGGYEQYF
TGCGCCAGCAGCCAAGAAATGTCGGGAGGTTACGAGCAGTACTTC
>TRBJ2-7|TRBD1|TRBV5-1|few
CASSGQGYEQYF
TGCGCCAGCAGCGGACAGGGGTACGAGCAGTACTTC
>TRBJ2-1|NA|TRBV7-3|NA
CASSPAGFRDNEQFF
TGTGCCAGCAGCCCGGCGGGGTTTAGGGACAATGAGCAGTTCTTC
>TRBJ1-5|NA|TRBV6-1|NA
CASSEVDARGPQHF
TGTGCCAGCAGTGAAGTCGACGCGCGCGGGCCCCAGCATTTT
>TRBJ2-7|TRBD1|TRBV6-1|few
CASSEPGTASYEQYF
TGTGCCAGCAGTGAACCGGGGACAGCAAGCTACGAGCAGTACTTC
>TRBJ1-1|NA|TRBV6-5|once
CASTPRLGSEAFF
TGTGCCAGCACCCCACGTTTGGGCTCTGAAGCTTTCTTT
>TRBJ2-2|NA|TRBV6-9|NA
CASTDTTNTGELFF
TGTGCCAGCACCGACACAACGAACACCGGGGAGCTGTTTTTT
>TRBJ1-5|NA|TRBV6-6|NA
CASTPGGQPQHF
TGTGCCAGCACCCCCGGGGGACAGCCCCAGCATTTT
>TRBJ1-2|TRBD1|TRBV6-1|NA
CASSGQGALAGGYTF
TGTGCCAGCAGTGGACAGGGGGCTTTGGCTGGGGGCTACACCTTC
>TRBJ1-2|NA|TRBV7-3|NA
CASSLTASGGYTF
TGTGCCAGCAGCTTAACGGCCTCGGGGGGCTACACCTTC
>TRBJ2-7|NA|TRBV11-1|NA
CASSRTPYEQYF
TGTGCCAGCAGCCGAACCCCCTACGAGCAGTACTTC
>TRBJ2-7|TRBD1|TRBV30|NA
CAWSGRTGGVYSYEQYF
TGTGCCTGGAGTGGAAGGACAGGGGGTGTTTATTCCTACGAGCAGTACTTC
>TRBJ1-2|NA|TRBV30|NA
CAWSVTALKGGYGYTF
TGTGCCTGGAGTGTAACGGCTTTAAAAGGGGGCTATGGCTACACCTTC
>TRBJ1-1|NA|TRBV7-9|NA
CASIAVGGGVRSEAFF
TGTGCCAGCATCGCCGTCGGGGGGGGAGTTAGGTCTGAAGCTTTCTTT
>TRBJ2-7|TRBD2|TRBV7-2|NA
CASSSSGRAYEQYF
TGTGCCAGCAGCTCTAGCGGGAGAGCCTACGAGCAGTACTTC
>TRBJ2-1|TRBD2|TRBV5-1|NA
CASRLTSGTYNEQFF
TGCGCCAGCAGACTAACTAGCGGGACTTACAATGAGCAGTTCTTC